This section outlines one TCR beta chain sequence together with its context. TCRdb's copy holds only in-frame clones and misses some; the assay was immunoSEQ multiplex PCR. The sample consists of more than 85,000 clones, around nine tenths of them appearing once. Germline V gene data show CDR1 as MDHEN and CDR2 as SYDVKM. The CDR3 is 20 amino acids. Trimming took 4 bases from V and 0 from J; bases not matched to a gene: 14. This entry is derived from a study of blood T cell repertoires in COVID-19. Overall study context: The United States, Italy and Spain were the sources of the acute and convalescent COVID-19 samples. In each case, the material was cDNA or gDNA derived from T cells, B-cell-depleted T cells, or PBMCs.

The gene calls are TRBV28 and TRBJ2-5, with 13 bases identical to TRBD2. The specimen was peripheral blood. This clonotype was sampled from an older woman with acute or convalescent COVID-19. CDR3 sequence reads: CASSSPTGTSGMVYQETQYF. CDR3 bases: TGTGCCAGCAGTTCCCCCACTGGGACTAGCGGGATGGTGTACCAAGAGACCCAGTACTTC.